These T cell receptor beta chains were read from a single sample in a study of T cell responses to AZD1222 COVID-19 vaccine. The table came from immunoSEQ multiplex PCR; TCRdb's copy has only in-frame clones and leaves some out. This repertoire shows about 160,000 clones, about 90% found once; its top ten account for 1.9%. The sample in question was peripheral blood, obtained on day 0 of AZD1222 vaccination. Receptors were obtained from an adult in good health. The CDR3 runs from the conserved cysteine through the conserved F or W. A D gene is named only where the DNA matches it firmly. Size tells how often a clone was seen (once, few, many) or the class of an expanded clone, and some rows leave it out.

TRBJ1-1	TRBV7-4	NA	once	CASSLRLVRDPTATEAFF	TGTGCCAGCAGCTTAAGGCTCGTGAGGGACCCAACGGCGACTGAAGCTTTCTTT
TRBJ2-1	TRBV29-1	NA	NA	CSVEPPGHNEQFF	TGCAGCGTTGAACCCCCCGGTCACAATGAGCAGTTCTTC
TRBJ2-3	TRBV5-1	NA	NA	CASSPLRQVPYTDTQYF	TGCGCCAGCAGCCCACTCCGACAGGTTCCCTACACAGATACGCAGTATTTT
TRBJ2-1	TRBV28	NA	NA	CASSLTGGGAAYNEQFF	TGTGCCAGCAGTTTAACAGGAGGGGGGGCCGCCTACAATGAGCAGTTCTTC
TRBJ2-3	TRBV5-4	NA	NA	CASSARSTDTQYF	TGTGCCAGCAGCGCAAGGTCCACAGATACGCAGTATTTT
TRBJ2-4	TRBV28	TRBD2	few	CASSFFGRLAKNIQYF	TGTGCCAGCAGTTTTTTCGGGAGGCTTGCCAAAAACATTCAGTACTTC
TRBJ2-1	TRBV5-6	NA	NA	CASSPTWGGKFDNEQFF	TGTGCCAGCAGCCCCACGTGGGGCGGGAAATTTGACAATGAGCAGTTCTTC
TRBJ2-5	TRBV7-3	NA	NA	CASSPRLGGTQETQYF	TGTGCCAGCAGCCCTCGTTTGGGGGGCACACAAGAGACCCAGTACTTC
TRBJ2-7	TRBV29-1	TRBD1	NA	CSVGQGVYEQYF	TGCAGCGTTGGGCAGGGGGTCTACGAGCAGTACTTC
TRBJ2-4	TRBV6-2/TRBV6-3	NA	NA	CASSFHGDGPNIQYF	TGTGCCAGCAGTTTCCACGGTGACGGGCCAAACATTCAGTACTTC
TRBJ1-1	TRBV6-5	NA	NA	CASAHSDTEAFF	TGTGCCAGCGCTCACAGCGACACTGAAGCTTTCTTT
TRBJ2-1	TRBV27	TRBD2	NA	CASSEGLQNEQFF	TGTGCCAGCAGTGAGGGACTACAGAATGAGCAGTTCTTC
TRBJ1-5	TRBV5-6	NA	NA	CASSLLLDSKNQPQHF	TGTGCCAGCAGCTTGCTCTTGGACAGCAAAAATCAGCCCCAGCATTTT
TRBJ2-7	TRBV14	NA	once	CASSQELAPYEQYF	TGTGCCAGCAGCCAAGAGCTAGCACCCTACGAGCAGTACTTC
TRBJ1-6	TRBV6-2/TRBV6-3	NA	NA	CASSYSTASNSPLHF	TGTGCCAGCAGTTACTCAACAGCCAGTAATTCACCCCTCCACTTT
TRBJ1-2	TRBV6-5	NA	NA	CASSRTDWGDYTF	TGTGCCAGCAGCCGGACGGACTGGGGGGACTACACCTTC
TRBJ1-3	TRBV14	NA	NA	CASSLAAGNTIYF	TGTGCCAGCAGCCTAGCAGCTGGAAACACCATATATTTT
TRBJ1-1	TRBV21-1	NA	NA	CASSPPPGGRTEAFF	TGTGCCAGCAGCCCCCCCCCGGGTGGTCGAACTGAAGCTTTCTTT
TRBJ1-3	TRBV9	NA	NA	CASSVGPQSNSGNTIYF	TGTGCCAGCAGCGTAGGCCCCCAGTCGAACTCTGGAAACACCATATATTTT
TRBJ2-7	TRBV2	NA	once	CASRQTTVYEQYF	TGTGCCAGCAGACAGACGACAGTATACGAGCAGTACTTC
TRBJ2-7	TRBV29-1	TRBD1	NA	CSVVGTVSEQYF	TGCAGCGTTGTGGGGACAGTAAGCGAGCAGTACTTC
TRBJ1-2	TRBV25-1	NA	NA	CASSDFGAGGYTF	TGTGCCAGCAGTGATTTTGGGGCAGGAGGCTACACCTTC
TRBJ2-5	TRBV24-1	TRBD1	NA	CATSDRQPTGIGETQYF	TGTGCCACCAGTGACCGTCAACCGACAGGGATCGGGGAGACCCAGTACTTC
TRBJ2-4	TRBV24-1	NA	NA	CATSDTGSIQYF	TGTGCCACCAGTGATACCGGGAGCATTCAGTACTTC
TRBJ1-5	TRBV21-1	NA	NA	CASSKRSSSNQPQHF	TGTGCCAGCAGCAAAAGATCTTCTAGCAATCAGCCCCAGCATTTT
TRBJ1-4	TRBV2	NA	NA	CASSVSRDSTNEKLFF	TGTGCCAGCAGTGTGTCCAGGGATTCAACTAATGAAAAACTGTTTTTT
TRBJ1-1	TRBV2	NA	NA	CASSDDIPGAEAFF	TGTGCCAGCAGCGACGACATCCCGGGGGCTGAAGCTTTCTTT
TRBJ2-7	TRBV11-3	TRBD1	once	CASSHGTGSSYEQYF	TGTGCCAGCAGCCACGGGACAGGGAGCTCCTACGAGCAGTACTTC
TRBJ2-7	TRBV28	NA	NA	CASSSDEQYF	TGTGCCAGCAGTTCCGACGAGCAGTACTTC
TRBJ2-5	TRBV19	NA	NA	CASAPDQGETQYF	TGTGCCAGTGCCCCGGACCAAGGGGAGACCCAGTACTTC
TRBJ1-2	TRBV29-1	TRBD1	once	CSVGQVANYGYTF	TGCAGCGTCGGACAGGTCGCTAACTATGGCTACACCTTC
TRBJ1-1	TRBV19	NA	NA	CASSMPQLNADTEAFF	TGTGCCAGTAGTATGCCCCAGCTGAACGCGGACACTGAAGCTTTCTTT
TRBJ1-6	TRBV27	NA	few	CASSTPAGYNSPLHF	TGTGCCAGCAGTACACCCGCAGGCTATAATTCACCCCTCCACTTT
TRBJ2-7	TRBV28	NA	NA	CASSRLGALYEQYF	TGTGCCAGCAGCCGTCTCGGGGCCCTCTACGAGCAGTACTTC
TRBJ2-1	TRBV7-9	NA	NA	CASSPRRGKREYNEQFF	TGTGCCAGCAGCCCCCGCCGGGGTAAGCGAGAATACAATGAGCAGTTCTTC
TRBJ2-5	TRBV5-8	NA	NA	CASSATGWGKETQYF	TGTGCCAGCAGCGCAACAGGGTGGGGCAAAGAGACCCAGTACTTC
TRBJ1-1	TRBV5-4	NA	once	CASSLQGTMNTEAFF	TGTGCCAGCAGCTTGCAGGGTACCATGAACACTGAAGCTTTCTTT
TRBJ2-1	TRBV6-5	NA	NA	CASSYGTGTYNEQFF	TGTGCCAGCAGTTACGGGACGGGGACCTACAATGAGCAGTTCTTC
TRBJ2-1	TRBV10-1	TRBD1	NA	CASSRGSNEQFF	TGCGCCAGCTCCAGGGGGTCCAATGAGCAGTTCTTC
TRBJ2-5	TRBV2	NA	NA	CASKLGVETQYF	TGTGCCAGCAAGTTGGGAGTAGAGACCCAGTACTTC
TRBJ2-7	TRBV2	NA	NA	CASSEGAVYEQYF	TGTGCCAGCAGTGAAGGGGCAGTCTACGAGCAGTACTTC
TRBJ1-1	TRBV5-1	NA	NA	CASSLAIEGSNTEAFF	TGCGCCAGCAGCTTGGCGATCGAGGGTTCGAACACTGAAGCTTTCTTT
TRBJ2-4	TRBV19	TRBD1	NA	CASGDRGVAKNIQYF	TGTGCCAGTGGGGACAGGGGAGTAGCCAAAAACATTCAGTACTTC